Presented here are 32 T cell receptor beta chains from one specimen sequenced in a study of cytomegalovirus exposure and HLA in healthy donors (TCRdb year 2017). The library came from the immunoSEQ multiplex PCR assay. A mixture of 60 forward primers for TCR Vbeta segments and 13 reverse primers for TCR Jbeta segments was used in the multiplex PCR. TCRdb re-hosts the immuneACCESS table, in-frame sequences only. Its copies lack some clones; in the studies checked, an unresolved V gene accounts for under half of them, and the cause for the rest is not known. For this sample there are about 150,000 clones; about 80% appear just once. Together, the top ten hold approximately 5.7% of the sample. Material for sequencing was PBMCs. The receptor set was obtained from a man aged 25 to 45 in good health and CMV-seropositive.

The chain recombines TRBV9 with TRBJ2-7; 8 bases are shared with TRBD2. The junction had 12 bases not matched to a gene; V was cut back by 6 bases and J by 7 bases. The CDR3 has 14 residues. From germline, CDR1 is SGDLS and CDR2 YYNGEE. CDR3 coding DNA: TGTGCCAGCACCCCGGGACTAGAAGGGGGAGAGCAGTACTTC. This translates into CASTPGLEGGEQYF.

The chain carries TRBV4-1 and TRBJ1-2, with 9 nucleotides matching TRBD1. Germline lookup yields CDR1 MGHRA and CDR2 YSYEKL. The CDR3 is 13 residues long. Trimming at V came to 4 bases and at J to 4 bases, leaving 1 base not matched to a gene. The CDR3 nucleotides are TGCGCCAGCAGCCCGACAGGGGGCTATGGCTACACCTTC. Translation: CASSPTGGYGYTF.

This chain uses TRBV19 with TRBJ2-3; 8 bases agree with TRBD1. V trimming: 7 bases; J trimming: 6 bases; junction bases outside the gene matches: 9. Germline assignment: CDR1 LNHDA and CDR2 SQIVND (reference sequence). This CDR3 has 14 amino acids. The CDR3 bases are TGTGCCAGTACCTGGCAGGGGGCAGAGGATACGCAGTATTTT. This translates into CASTWQGAEDTQYF.

V usage is TRBV5-8 and J usage is TRBJ2-7, with 8 bases fitting TRBD1. The V gene's germline CDR1 is SGHTS and CDR2 YDEGEE. J gave up 2 bases and V 4 bases, and 8 bases lay outside the gene matches. This CDR3 is 15 amino acids long. In nucleotides, the CDR3 is TGTGCCAGCAGCCCCCCTCGACAGGGGACCTACGAGCAGTACTTC. Translating gives CASSPPRQGTYEQYF.

V is TRBV29-1 and J is TRBJ1-2, with a tentative D call TRBD1 (6 bases). The CDR3 has 12 amino acids. Germline loops: CDR1 SQVTM, CDR2 ANQGSEA. Trimming removed 6 bases at V and 7 bases at J, with 15 bases between. In DNA, the CDR3 is TGCAGCGTAGGCCCTACAGGGATTGGCTACACCTTC. Translation gives CSVGPTGIGYTF.

V usage is TRBV28 and J usage is TRBJ1-6, with D possibly TRBD1 on 5 matching bases. The CDR3 length is 15 residues. CDR1 and CDR2 from the germline V gene are MDHEN and SYDVKM. With 4 bases removed from V and 5 bases from J, the gap between germline ends came to 12 bases. CDR3 amino acids: CASSSSTVDNSPLHF. For the CDR3, the DNA is TGTGCCAGCAGTTCCTCGACAGTAGATAATTCACCCCTCCACTTT.

The sample holds a few counts of this clone. This chain connects TRBV5-1 to TRBJ2-1; 10 bases agree with TRBD2. J gave up 6 bases and V 0 bases, and 6 bases lay outside the gene matches. Germline values: CDR1 SGHRS, CDR2 YFSETQ. This CDR3 is 16 amino acids long. The CDR3 coding sequence is TGCGCCAGCAGCTTGGGGCTCACTAGCGGGATCAATGAGCAGTTCTTC. Amino acid sequence: CASSLGLTSGINEQFF. The variable domain in full, with the rest retrieved from reference TRBV5-1 and TRBJ2-1, is KAGVTQTPRYLIKTRGQQVTLSCSPISGHRSVSWYQQTPGQGLQFLFEYFSETQRNKGNFPGRFSGRQFSNSRSEMNVSTLELGDSALYLCASSLGLTSGINEQFFGPGTRLTVL.

The chain uses TRBV6-5 and TRBJ2-7; 7 bases are a match to TRBD2. V was pared by 5 bases and J by 2 bases, with 6 bases of the junction left unmatched. The CDR3 is 14 amino acids. Germline CDR1 reads MNHEY; CDR2 reads SVGAGI. CDR3 nucleotide sequence: TGTGCCAGCAGTCCGGGGGGTAATCCCTACGAGCAGTACTTC. Encoded protein: CASSPGGNPYEQYF.

The chain is built from TRBV7-6 and TRBJ2-1; TRBD2 matches 11 bases. This CDR3 spans 15 amino acids. V gave up 7 bases and J gave up 3 bases; unmatched junction bases: 5. Looked up from germline, CDR1 is SGHVS and CDR2 is FNYEAQ. The DNA for the CDR3 is TGTGCCAGCAACACCGGGACTAGCGGCTACAATGAGCAGTTCTTC. Protein: CASNTGTSGYNEQFF.

V is TRBV7-2 and J is TRBJ2-1, with 8 nucleotides matching TRBD2. Losses at the gene ends were 2 bases for V and 6 bases for J; bases not matched to a gene: 9. The CDR3 length is 16 residues. CDR1 SGHTA and CDR2 FQGNSA come from the germline V gene. The CDR3 is CASSLSGGLFFNEQFF. The CDR3 region has the DNA TGTGCCAGCAGCTTAAGCGGGGGCCTATTTTTCAATGAGCAGTTCTTC. The full variable domain, with the rest looked up from reference TRBV7-2 and TRBJ2-1, is GAGVSQSPSNKVTEKGKDVELRCDPISGHTALYWYRQSLGQGLEFLIYFQGNSAPDKSGLPSDRFSAERTGGSVSTLTIQRTQQEDSAVYLCASSLSGGLFFNEQFFGPGTRLTVL.

The V gene is TRBV28, the J gene TRBJ2-7; D might be TRBD2 (6 bases). V lost 8 bases to trimming and J lost 0 bases, with 14 bases between them. Per germline, CDR1 MDHEN and CDR2 SYDVKM. CDR3 length: 14 amino acids. CDR3 nucleotides: TGTGCCAGCGCAACGGGACTCCGCTCCTACGAGCAGTACTTC. Its protein is CASATGLRSYEQYF.

The J gene is TRBJ2-6, the V gene TRBV5-1, with TRBD1 matching 7 bases. Germline values: CDR1 SGHRS, CDR2 YFSETQ. J lost 2 bases, V lost 4 bases, and 9 bases had no gene match. This CDR3 is built from 17 residues. The CDR3 sequence: CASSPQGVRAGANVLTF. The CDR3 DNA follows: TGCGCCAGCAGCCCCCAGGGGGTGCGCGCTGGGGCCAACGTCCTGACTTTC. The full variable domain, in which reference TRBV5-1 and TRBJ2-6 provide the parts outside the CDR3, is KAGVTQTPRYLIKTRGQQVTLSCSPISGHRSVSWYQQTPGQGLQFLFEYFSETQRNKGNFPGRFSGRQFSNSRSEMNVSTLELGDSALYLCASSPQGVRAGANVLTFGAGSRLTVL.

This clone was seen just once. The gene calls are TRBV6-1 and TRBJ1-5; D uncertain. Germline V lookup: CDR1 MNHNS, CDR2 SASEGT. V shed 4 bases and J shed 5 bases, with 9 bases lying between them. The CDR3 has 13 residues. The CDR3 reads CASSVSGDQPQHF. For the CDR3, the DNA is TGTGCCAGCAGTGTGTCAGGCGATCAGCCCCAGCATTTT.

The chain has TRBV28 and TRBJ2-2; 9 bases agree with TRBD1. The CDR3 contains 16 residues. Germline V CDR1 and CDR2: MDHEN, SYDVKM. With V trimmed by 5 bases and J by 0 bases, 4 bases remained unmatched. CDR3 residues: CASSLGQGPNTGELFF. In nucleotides, the CDR3 is TGTGCCAGCAGTCTCGGACAGGGGCCGAACACCGGGGAGCTGTTTTTT.

The rearrangement links TRBV7-9 to TRBJ2-7; the match to TRBD1 covers 10 bases. This CDR3 has 17 amino acids. V gave up 3 bases and J gave up 1 base; unmatched junction bases: 9. Germline V gene sequence: CDR1 SEHNR, CDR2 FQNEAQ (reference sequence). The CDR3 sequence is CASSLGFRDRGSYEQYF. In DNA, the CDR3 is TGTGCCAGCAGCTTGGGATTCCGGGACAGGGGATCCTACGAGCAGTACTTC.

J is TRBJ2-5 and V is TRBV7-6, with D possibly matching TRBD2 (7 bases). Trimming cost V 4 bases and J 1 base, with 16 bases left between them. Looked up from germline, CDR1 is SGHVS and CDR2 is FNYEAQ. This CDR3 comprises 16 residues. CDR3 residues: CASSSLGGGFQETQYF. The CDR3 region has the DNA TGTGCCAGCAGCTCGTTGGGCGGGGGCTTCCAAGAGACCCAGTACTTC. The full variable domain, completed using reference TRBV7-6 and TRBJ2-5, is GAGVSQSPRYKVTKRGQDVALRCDPISGHVSLYWYRQALGQGPEFLTYFNYEAQQDKSGLPNDRFSAERPEGSISTLTIQRTEQRDSAMYRCASSSLGGGFQETQYFGPGTRLLVL.

This chain links TRBV30 with TRBJ2-7; D remains ambiguous. The V gene's germline CDR1 is GTSNPN and CDR2 SVGIG (reference sequence). V lost 1 base and J 2 bases, leaving 9 bases between the germline ends. The CDR3 consists of 13 residues. Written as DNA, the CDR3 is TGTGCCTGGAGTGGGTTAGCCACCTACGAGCAGTACTTC. Protein product: CAWSGLATYEQYF. The full variable domain, completed using reference TRBV30 and TRBJ2-7, is SQTIHQWPATLVQPVGSPLSLECTVEGTSNPNLYWYRQAAGRGLQLLFYSVGIGQISSEVPQNLSASRPQDRQFILSSKKLLLSDSGFYLCAWSGLATYEQYFGPGTRLTVT.

The V call is TRBV7-9, the J call TRBJ1-6; a possible D gene is TRBD1 (6 bases). Germline CDR1 reads SEHNR; CDR2 reads FQNEAQ (reference sequence). V shed 1 base and J shed 10 bases, with 11 bases lying between them. The CDR3 totals 14 residues. The CDR3 loop reads CASSLVQGTSPLHF. The CDR3 DNA reads TGTGCCAGCAGCTTAGTCCAGGGGACGTCACCCCTCCACTTT.

The rearrangement uses TRBV5-1 and TRBJ1-1, with D possibly matching TRBD1 (6 bases). Deletions cut 6 bases from V and 0 bases from J, with 12 bases between. CDR1 is SGHRS and CDR2 is YFSETQ in the germline V gene. The CDR3 runs to 14 residues. CDR3 bases: TGCGCCAGCACCAGCGGACAGATGAACACTGAAGCTTTCTTT. Protein: CASTSGQMNTEAFF.

CDR3 in DNA: TGTGCCAGTAGTGACCGGACAGGGGGCGTCACCGGGGAGCTGTTTTTT. Protein: CASSDRTGGVTGELFF. V and J are TRBV19 and TRBJ2-2, with 11 bases that match TRBD1. The CDR3 is 16 residues long. The ends lost 5 bases at V and 4 bases at J; junction bases unmatched: 6. Germline values: CDR1 LNHDA, CDR2 SQIVND (reference sequence).

The genes are TRBV9 and TRBJ2-7, with D perhaps TRBD1 (6 bases). Germline CDR1 SGDLS, CDR2 YYNGEE. The CDR3 spans 14 residues. Trimming removed 4 bases at V and 2 bases at J, with 13 bases between. Here the CDR3 DNA reads TGTGCCAGCAGCCCCAGGGGCAGAGCCTACGAGCAGTACTTC. Amino acid sequence: CASSPRGRAYEQYF.

The J gene is TRBJ2-7, the V gene TRBV5-6; weak D call: TRBD2 (7 bases). Germline CDR1 reads SGHDT; CDR2 reads YYEEEE. Trimming took 0 bases from V and 7 from J, leaving 17 bases between them. CDR3 length: 15 amino acids. CDR3 coding DNA: TGTGCCAGCAGCTTGGGGCCCGTCAAGGGGGGGGAGCAGTACTTC. Its translation: CASSLGPVKGGEQYF.

The rearrangement joins TRBV28 to TRBJ2-5; TRBD1 matches 9 bases. CDR3 size: 15 residues. Looked up from germline, CDR1 is MDHEN and CDR2 is SYDVKM. Trimming at V came to 6 bases and at J to 2 bases, leaving 7 bases not matched to a gene. The CDR3, as DNA: TGTGCCAGCAGCCTCGGGACAGGGCATCAAGAGACCCAGTACTTC. Its translation: CASSLGTGHQETQYF.

The chain joins TRBV7-8 to TRBJ1-2; possibly TRBD1 for D (5 bases). Trimming took 5 bases from V and 4 from J, leaving 11 bases between them. Germline CDR1 reads SGHVS; CDR2 reads FQNEAQ. The CDR3 contains 13 residues. CDR3 coding DNA: TGTGCCAGCAGCCGACAGACACTCTATGGCTACACCTTC. Its protein product is CASSRQTLYGYTF.

V is TRBV30 and J is TRBJ2-1, with 8 bases that match TRBD2. V was clipped by 7 bases and J by 3 bases; unmatched bases: 5. Germline V gene data show CDR1 as GTSNPN and CDR2 as SVGIG (reference sequence). The CDR3 length is 13 residues. CDR3 protein: CAYRGGSYNEQFF. The CDR3 DNA sequence: TGTGCCTACCGGGGGGGTAGCTACAATGAGCAGTTCTTC.

The chain carries TRBV19 and TRBJ1-6; tentative D call: TRBD1 (6 bases). The germline CDR1 and CDR2 sequences are LNHDA and SQIVND (reference sequence). There are 16 residues in the CDR3. V shed 3 bases and J shed 7 bases, with 16 bases lying between them. The CDR3 sequence: CASSMGDISPNSPLHF. Here the CDR3 DNA reads TGTGCCAGTAGTATGGGGGACATTTCTCCCAATTCACCCCTCCACTTT.

The chain is built from TRBV28 and TRBJ1-5, with 11 bases fitting TRBD1. This CDR3 region has 16 residues. V gave up 0 bases and J gave up 5 bases; unmatched junction bases: 3. Germline V CDR1 and CDR2: MDHEN, SYDVKM. The CDR3 DNA sequence: TGTGCCAGCAGTTTATGGGGACAGGGGGAACATCAGCCCCAGCATTTT. Amino acid sequence: CASSLWGQGEHQPQHF. The complete variable domain, with remaining parts taken from reference TRBV28 and TRBJ1-5, reads DVKVTQSSRYLVKRTGEKVFLECVQDMDHENMFWYRQDPGLGLRLIYFSYDVKMKEKGDIPEGYSVSREKKERFSLILESASTNQTSMYLCASSLWGQGEHQPQHFGDGTRLSIL.

Notes on this clone: The same CDR3 arises from other DNA sequences in this sample as well. The rearrangement joins TRBV11-2 to TRBJ2-1; 8 nucleotides match TRBD1. Per germline, CDR1 SGHAT and CDR2 FQNNGV. The V and J ends lost 5 bases and 0 bases, in that order; junction bases with no gene match: 3. CDR3 size: 15 residues. CDR3 coding DNA: TGTGCCAGCAGCCCCGACAGGGGCTCCTACAATGAGCAGTTCTTC. Protein sequence: CASSPDRGSYNEQFF.

The chain uses TRBV28 and TRBJ1-1; D perhaps matches TRBD1 (6 bases). Germline V CDR1 and CDR2: MDHEN, SYDVKM. There are 16 residues in the CDR3. Deletions cut 5 bases from V and 4 bases from J, with 20 bases between. Here the CDR3 DNA reads TGTGCCAGCAGTGGAGCGGACAGCTTTCGGGGCACTGAAGCTTTCTTT. Residues: CASSGADSFRGTEAFF.

V usage is TRBV2 and J usage is TRBJ2-5; the D is unclear. The germline V gene has CDR1 SNHLY and CDR2 FYNNEI. Trimming pared 3 bases from V and 5 bases from J, leaving 10 bases between. This CDR3 region has 13 residues. CDR3 coding DNA: TGTGCCAGCAGTGATTTTGTCGTGGAGACCCAGTACTTC. The encoded protein is CASSDFVVETQYF.

This clone appeared a single time. This rearrangement joins TRBV27 to TRBJ1-5, with a weak D call TRBD1 (6 bases). CDR3 length: 15 residues. Deletions cut 5 bases from V and 3 bases from J, with 14 bases between. CDR1 and CDR2 from the germline V gene are MNHEY and SMNVEV (reference sequence). This CDR3 is CASSPTGHINQPQHF. For the CDR3, the DNA is TGTGCCAGCAGTCCTACGGGACACATCAATCAGCCCCAGCATTTT.

The V call is TRBV2, the J call TRBJ2-5, with D possibly TRBD1 on 5 matching bases. Trimming took 4 bases from V and 5 from J, leaving 5 bases between them. The CDR3 loop spans 11 amino acids. Per germline, CDR1 SNHLY and CDR2 FYNNEI. The CDR3 spells CASSAGETQYF. CDR3 bases: TGTGCCAGCAGTGCAGGGGAGACCCAGTACTTC.